Below are 9 T cell receptor beta chains sequenced from a single sample in a study of T cells in Graves' hyperthyroidism and ophthalmopathy. Researchers amplified the TCR beta CDR3 regions from RNA transcripts. First-round RT-PCR targeting the TCR CDR3 was performed with the HTBI primer set. One entry per CDR3 protein, called by TCRdb with MiXCR from the multiplex PCR reads. The table has some 490,000 distinct CDR3 sequences, around 15% seen once. Material: blood. These receptors were collected from a woman in her thirties with Graves' ophthalmopathy.

This clonotype was recorded many times. V usage is TRBV11-2 and J usage is TRBJ2-1, with D possibly TRBD2 on 5 matching bases. Trimming left V 0 bases short and J 7 bases short, with 10 bases between. The germline V gene encodes CDR1 SGHAT and CDR2 FQNNGV. This CDR3 is 14 amino acids long. For the CDR3, the DNA is TGTGCCAGCAGCTTAGATCTGAGGGAAAATGAGCAGTTCTTC. This gives the protein CASSLDLRENEQFF. The full variable domain, rest sourced from reference TRBV11-2 and TRBJ2-1, is EAGVAQSPRYKIIEKRQSVAFWCNPISGHATLYWYQQILGQGPKLLIQFQNNGVVDDSQLPKDRFSAERLKGVDSTLKIQPAKLEDSAVYLCASSLDLRENEQFFGPGTRLTVL.

This clonotype was observed a single time. A much larger clone is a single base away; this may be a read error. The chain is built from TRBV29-1 and TRBJ2-7, with 8 bases aligning to TRBD2. This CDR3 spans 14 amino acids. CDR1 is SQVTM, CDR2 ANQGSEA, per germline. V was clipped by 4 bases and J by 7 bases; unmatched bases: 12. The CDR3 spells CSVGPWDGGGEQYF. The CDR3, as DNA: TGCAGCGTTGGGCCCTGGGACGGCGGGGGGGAGCAGTACTTC.

The rearrangement links TRBV7-9 to TRBJ1-4; weak D call: TRBD1 (5 bases). Trimming shortened V by 4 bases and J by 7 bases, and 13 bases separated the two germline ends. The CDR3 sequence is 14 residues long. Germline V gives CDR1 SEHNR, CDR2 FQNEAQ (reference sequence). The CDR3 DNA reads as TGTGCCAGCAGCTGGGACCTGTCCCGTGAAAAACTGTTTTTT. Translating it yields CASSWDLSREKLFF.

This clonotype was seen many times. The rearrangement uses TRBV5-1 and TRBJ2-7; 9 nucleotides agree with TRBD2. This CDR3 comprises 15 residues. Losses at the gene ends were 0 bases for V and 2 bases for J; bases not matched to a gene: 3. Germline loops: CDR1 SGHRS, CDR2 YFSETQ. The CDR3, as DNA: TGCGCCAGCAGCTTGGAGGCTAGCGGGACCTACGAGCAGTACTTC. Its protein product is CASSLEASGTYEQYF.

At least ten counts were recorded for this clonotype. This chain connects TRBV18 to TRBJ2-7, with 10 bases aligning to TRBD2. The CDR3 loop spans 14 amino acids. The germline V gene encodes CDR1 KGHSH and CDR2 LQKENI. J was trimmed by 6 bases and V by 3 bases; bases with no gene match: 5. Here the CDR3 reads CASSPGLAGVEQYF. In nucleotides, the CDR3 is TGTGCCAGCTCACCGGGTCTAGCGGGAGTCGAGCAGTACTTC.

This clonotype was seen only a few times. V gene TRBV6-1 combines with J gene TRBJ2-1; D perhaps matches TRBD1 (5 bases). This CDR3 is built from 16 residues. Germline CDR1 MNHNS, CDR2 SASEGT. V was clipped by 6 bases and J by 9 bases, with 24 bases between them. This CDR3 is CASSPLFGQGNGEQFF. CDR3 sequence (DNA): TGTGCCAGCAGCCCCTTATTCGGACAAGGGAATGGTGAGCAGTTCTTC.

The sample holds many counts of this clonotype. The chain has TRBV30 and TRBJ2-1; 15 bases align to TRBD2. CDR3 length: 17 amino acids. Trimming cost V 1 base and J 4 bases; bases outside gene matches: 5. Germline values: CDR1 GTSNPN, CDR2 SVGIG (reference sequence). The DNA of the CDR3 is TGTGCCTGGAGTGCCGGAGGACTAGCGGGAGGGTACAATGAGCAGTTCTTC. This translates into CAWSAGGLAGGYNEQFF.

The chain's CDR3 is CSAGTGTTGLLHF. The DNA for the CDR3 is TGCAGTGCTGGGACAGGGACGACCGGACTCCTCCACTTT. The chain joins TRBV20-1 to TRBJ1-6; 9 bases match TRBD1. The V and J ends lost 5 bases and 15 bases, in that order; junction bases with no gene match: 11. Germline V gives CDR1 DFQATT, CDR2 SNEGSKA (reference sequence). The CDR3 runs 13 residues.

The chain joins TRBV6-1 to TRBJ2-2, with D perhaps TRBD2 (5 bases). CDR3 length: 13 amino acids. Germline CDR1 reads MNHNS; CDR2 reads SASEGT. The V end lost 3 bases, the J end lost 5 bases, and 7 bases lay between the germline ends. The chain's CDR3 is CASSDGETGELFF. The DNA for the CDR3 is TGTGCCAGCAGTGACGGGGAGACCGGGGAGCTGTTTTTT.